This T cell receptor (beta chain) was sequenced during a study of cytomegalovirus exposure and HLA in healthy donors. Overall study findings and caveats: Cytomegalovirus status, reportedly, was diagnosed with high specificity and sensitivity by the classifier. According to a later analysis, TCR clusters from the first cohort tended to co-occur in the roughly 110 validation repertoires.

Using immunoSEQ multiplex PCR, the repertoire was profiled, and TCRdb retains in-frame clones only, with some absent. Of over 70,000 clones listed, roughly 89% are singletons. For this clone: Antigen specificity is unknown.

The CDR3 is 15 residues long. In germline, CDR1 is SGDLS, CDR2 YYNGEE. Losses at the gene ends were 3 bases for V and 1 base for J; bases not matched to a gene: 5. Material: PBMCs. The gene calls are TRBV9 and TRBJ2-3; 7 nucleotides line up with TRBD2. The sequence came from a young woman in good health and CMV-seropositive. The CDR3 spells CASSGAGTGTDTQYF. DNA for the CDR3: TGTGCCAGCAGCGGAGCGGGGACGGGCACAGATACGCAGTATTTT.